The 26 T cell receptor beta chains below were found in one sample sequenced in a study of OX40 agonist ivuxolimab in advanced cancers. The assay was immunoSEQ multiplex PCR, and TCRdb's table has in-frame clones only and misses some. Here the sample spans approximately 60,000 clones, about 89% being singletons. This specimen consisted of CD4+ or CD8+ T cells sorted from blood, obtained in a trial of the OX40 agonist ivuxolimab. The receptors were sampled from an adult with an advanced solid tumor such as melanoma, head and neck, liver or kidney cancer.

This chain joins TRBV7-8 and TRBJ2-1, with D unresolved. Germline CDR1 and CDR2: SGHVS and FQNEAQ. Trimming removed 5 bases at V and 5 bases at J, with 16 bases between. The CDR3 totals 15 residues. The CDR3 sequence is CASSPRIGVNNEQFF. The CDR3 DNA reads TGTGCCAGCAGCCCACGGATTGGGGTGAACAATGAGCAGTTCTTC.

The chain recombines TRBV2 with TRBJ1-2, with a possible D match to TRBD1 (5 bases). This CDR3 is 16 amino acids long. Trimming left V 7 bases short and J 2 bases short, with 20 bases between. Germline lookup yields CDR1 SNHLY and CDR2 FYNNEI. The CDR3 DNA follows: TGTGCCAGCATATCGGGTGAAGGGGTCATAAACTATGGCTACACCTTC. Protein sequence: CASISGEGVINYGYTF.

CDR3 sequence: CASTQLSRVGSGANVLTF. The CDR3 DNA is TGTGCCAGTACCCAACTATCAAGGGTGGGCTCTGGGGCCAACGTCCTGACTTTC. This sequence joins TRBV19 and TRBJ2-6, with D unresolved. This CDR3 is 18 amino acids long. V was trimmed by 7 bases and J by 0 bases, leaving 19 bases between them. CDR1 and CDR2 from the germline V gene are LNHDA and SQIVND (reference sequence).

The chain recombines TRBV10-2 with TRBJ1-2; no reliable D call. Germline CDR1 is WSHSY and CDR2 is SAAADI. The CDR3 is 13 residues long. V dropped 5 bases and J dropped 2 bases, with 9 bases sitting between them. CDR3: CASSQISNYGYTF. For the CDR3, the DNA is TGCGCCAGCAGTCAAATCAGCAACTATGGCTACACCTTC.

The CDR3 here is CASTREARDTQYF. The CDR3, as DNA: TGTGCCAGCACCAGGGAGGCGAGAGATACGCAGTATTTT. V gene TRBV2 combines with J gene TRBJ2-3; perhaps TRBD2 as D (6 bases). The CDR3 consists of 13 residues. Per germline, CDR1 SNHLY and CDR2 FYNNEI. Trimming cost V 7 bases and J 5 bases, with 13 bases left between them.

About this clone itself: Other DNA sequences in the same sample also yield this CDR3. In DNA form, the CDR3 reads TGTGCCAGCTCCCTACCGAATCAGCCCCAGCATTTT. Its translation: CASSLPNQPQHF. This sequence joins TRBV28 and TRBJ1-5; D uncertain. Germline V gives CDR1 MDHEN, CDR2 SYDVKM. The CDR3 has 12 amino acids. The V end was cut by 8 bases, the J end by 4 bases, with 9 bases between.

J is TRBJ2-7 and V is TRBV5-4, with 9 bases matching TRBD2. V shed 0 bases, J shed 2 bases, and the junction held 6 bases outside the gene matches. This CDR3 is 16 amino acids long. Germline V gives CDR1 SGHNT, CDR2 YYREEE (reference sequence). CDR3 bases: TGTGCCAGCAGCTTGGGGGCGGGAGGGACAACCTACGAGCAGTACTTC. Translated: CASSLGAGGTTYEQYF.

The rearrangement joins TRBV9 to TRBJ2-3, with 9 bases lining up with TRBD2. The J segment lost 4 bases and the V segment lost 0 bases, leaving 6 bases of the junction unmatched. The CDR3 extends over 16 amino acids. Germline V CDR1 and CDR2: SGDLS, YYNGEE. Here the CDR3 reads CASSVEAGGPADTQYF. For the CDR3, the DNA is TGTGCCAGCAGCGTAGAGGCGGGAGGGCCAGCAGATACGCAGTATTTT.

V is TRBV5-1 and J is TRBJ2-3; TRBD1 matches at 9 bases. The CDR3 has 17 residues. The germline V gene encodes CDR1 SGHRS and CDR2 YFSETQ. V trimming: 0 bases; J trimming: 6 bases; junction bases outside the gene matches: 11. The CDR3 protein is CASSLGQSTGGLDTQYF. The CDR3, as DNA: TGCGCCAGCAGCTTGGGGCAGTCTACAGGGGGCCTGGATACGCAGTATTTT. Variable domain in full (rest from reference TRBV5-1 and TRBJ2-3): KAGVTQTPRYLIKTRGQQVTLSCSPISGHRSVSWYQQTPGQGLQFLFEYFSETQRNKGNFPGRFSGRQFSNSRSEMNVSTLELGDSALYLCASSLGQSTGGLDTQYFGPGTRLTVL.

V usage is TRBV7-9 and J usage is TRBJ2-7; D is undetermined. The CDR3 loop spans 14 amino acids. V lost 5 bases to trimming and J lost 6 bases, with 17 bases between them. Germline CDR1 SEHNR, CDR2 FQNEAQ (reference sequence). This CDR3 is CASSPGPSSLEQYF. The DNA for the CDR3 is TGTGCCAGCAGCCCTGGACCGTCATCCCTCGAGCAGTACTTC.

The V gene is TRBV18, the J gene TRBJ2-7; D call uncertain. CDR3 length: 13 amino acids. The germline V gene has CDR1 KGHSH and CDR2 LQKENI. The V gene lost 1 base and the J gene lost 6 bases, with 10 bases spanning the gap. DNA for the CDR3: TGTGCCAGCTCACCACAGGTTAGGGCCGAGCAGTACTTC. It specifies CASSPQVRAEQYF.

The chain's CDR3 is CASSTRHLYEQYF. As DNA, the CDR3 is TGTGCCAGCAGTACGAGACACCTCTACGAGCAGTACTTC. V usage is TRBV27 and J usage is TRBJ2-7, with D hard to call. The CDR3 totals 13 residues. Germline V gives CDR1 MNHEY, CDR2 SMNVEV (reference sequence). With 5 bases removed from V and 3 bases from J, the gap between germline ends came to 11 bases.

This clone has only one observation. The chain joins TRBV6-5 to TRBJ2-3; the match to TRBD2 covers 11 bases. The CDR3 contains 15 residues. V lost 2 bases to trimming and J lost 6 bases; unmatched junction nucleotides: 4. Germline V gene lookup returns CDR1 MNHEY and CDR2 SVGAGI. CDR3 nucleotides: TGTGCCAGCAGTTACGGTCTAGCGGGAGGTGATACGCAGTATTTT. Encoded protein: CASSYGLAGGDTQYF.

The V call is TRBV29-1, the J call TRBJ1-3, with 8 bases that match TRBD1. Germline V CDR1 and CDR2: SQVTM, ANQGSEA. V lost 6 bases to trimming and J lost 1 base; unmatched junction nucleotides: 8. CDR3 length: 15 residues. The CDR3 DNA reads TGCAGCGTGCAGTCCCGGGACAGGTCTGGAAACACCATATATTTT. It translates to CSVQSRDRSGNTIYF.

The chain carries TRBV6-1 and TRBJ1-5; unclear D gene. The CDR3 is 15 residues long. Trimming removed 2 bases at V and 7 bases at J, with 15 bases between. The V gene's germline CDR1 is MNHNS and CDR2 SASEGT. In DNA, the CDR3 is TGTGCCAGCAGTGAATATCTGCACGCAGAACAGCCCCAGCATTTT. Its translation: CASSEYLHAEQPQHF.

J is TRBJ2-2 and V is TRBV6-4; D gene unclear. With 3 bases removed from V and 4 bases from J, the gap between germline ends came to 6 bases. CDR1 and CDR2 (germline): MRHNA, SNTAGT. CDR3 length equals 13 residues. In DNA form, the CDR3 reads TGTGCCAGCAGTGAAACGATCACCGGGGAGCTGTTTTTT. This encodes CASSETITGELFF.

CDR3: CASSLGQGEFF. The CDR3 DNA reads as TGTGCCAGCAGTTTAGGACAGGGGGAGTTCTTC. The genes are TRBV28 and TRBJ2-1, with 10 bases that match TRBD1. Looked up from germline, CDR1 is MDHEN and CDR2 is SYDVKM. The CDR3 covers 11 residues. Unmatched junction bases numbered 0, after V lost 2 bases and J lost 14 bases.

V is TRBV27 and J is TRBJ2-2, with a tentative D call TRBD1 (5 bases). Deletions cut 2 bases from V and 1 base from J, with 14 bases between. The length of the CDR3 is 17 residues. Per the germline V gene, CDR1 is MNHEY and CDR2 is SMNVEV (reference sequence). CDR3 bases: TGTGCCAGCAGTTTAATGGGGCAGCTTTTGAACACCGGGGAGCTGTTTTTT. This gives the protein CASSLMGQLLNTGELFF.

This clone was counted between two and nine times. This chain connects TRBV27 to TRBJ1-5, with 9 bases aligning to TRBD1. With V trimmed by 7 bases and J by 4 bases, 8 bases remained unmatched. This CDR3 region has 15 residues. Germline loops: CDR1 MNHEY, CDR2 SMNVEV (reference sequence). CDR3 DNA sequence: TGTGCCAGCAAGGCCGGACAGGGGCCGAATCAGCCCCAGCATTTT. Residues: CASKAGQGPNQPQHF.

J is TRBJ1-1 and V is TRBV15; 8 bases are a match to TRBD1. The V segment lost 1 base and the J segment 4 bases; nucleotides outside the gene matches: 8. Per the germline V gene, CDR1 is LNHNV and CDR2 is YYDKDF (reference sequence). This CDR3 region has 16 residues. The CDR3 spells CATSRGGGTGGTEAFF. Here the CDR3 DNA reads TGTGCCACCAGCAGAGGAGGGGGGACAGGCGGCACTGAAGCTTTCTTT.

The CDR3, as DNA: TGTGCCAGCACGCCGCCACCGGGACAGGGGACAAGCGGCTACACCTTC. Its translation is CASTPPPGQGTSGYTF. V and J are TRBV28 and TRBJ1-2; 10 bases are a match to TRBD1. V lost 7 bases, J lost 8 bases, and 16 bases stayed unmatched. The CDR3 contains 16 residues. Germline V CDR1 and CDR2: MDHEN, SYDVKM.

This sequence joins TRBV15 and TRBJ2-5, with 8 bases aligning to TRBD1. Germline loops: CDR1 LNHNV, CDR2 YYDKDF (reference sequence). Trimming cost V 3 bases and J 4 bases; bases outside gene matches: 10. The CDR3 runs to 16 residues. For the CDR3, the DNA is TGTGCCACCAGCAGGGGAGGACAGGGAGACCGAGAGACCCAGTACTTC. Its translation is CATSRGGQGDRETQYF. The full variable domain, in which reference TRBV15 and TRBJ2-5 provide the parts outside the CDR3, is DAMVIQNPRYQVTQFGKPVTLSCSQTLNHNVMYWYQQKSSQAPKLLFHYYDKDFNNEADTPDNFQSRRPNTSFCFLDIRSPGLGDTAMYLCATSRGGQGDRETQYFGPGTRLLVL.

The chain links TRBV2 to TRBJ2-7; D may be TRBD2 (6 bases). The CDR3 is made up of 16 amino acids. The ends were cut back, 3 bases at V and 0 bases at J, with 15 bases in the middle. CDR1 is SNHLY, CDR2 FYNNEI, per germline. The CDR3 is CASSDGGWSSSYEQYF. CDR3 sequence (DNA): TGTGCCAGCAGTGACGGGGGTTGGTCGAGCTCCTACGAGCAGTACTTC.

DNA of the CDR3: TGTGCCAGCAGCCCCACCGGACAGGGCGGAAATAATGAGCAGTTCTTC. Translation gives CASSPTGQGGNNEQFF. The chain has TRBV9 and TRBJ2-1; TRBD1 matches 8 bases. The germline V gene encodes CDR1 SGDLS and CDR2 YYNGEE. V gave up 4 bases and J gave up 7 bases; unmatched junction bases: 13. This CDR3 contains 16 residues. The whole variable domain, filled in from reference TRBV9 and TRBJ2-1, reads DSGVTQTPKHLITATGQRVTLRCSPRSGDLSVYWYQQSLDQGLQFLIQYYNGEERAKGNILERFSAQQFPDLHSELNLSSLELGDSALYFCASSPTGQGGNNEQFFGPGTRLTVL.

The V gene is TRBV6-6, the J gene TRBJ1-4; D gene uncertain. This CDR3 comprises 13 residues. CDR1 and CDR2 (germline): MNHNY, SVGAGI (reference sequence). V was cut by 1 base and J by 7 bases, with 7 bases left in between. CDR3 nucleotide sequence: TGTGCCAGCAGTTACTTTCGAGGTGAAAAACTGTTTTTT. This encodes CASSYFRGEKLFF.

The gene calls are TRBV7-2 and TRBJ2-6; 7 positions agree with TRBD1. Germline V lookup: CDR1 SGHTA, CDR2 FQGNSA. V lost 5 bases and J lost 0; bases outside the gene matches: 10. CDR3 length: 18 residues. CDR3: CASSPRQGLSSGANVLTF. CDR3 in DNA: TGTGCCAGCAGCCCACGACAGGGCCTAAGCTCTGGGGCCAACGTCCTGACTTTC.